These T cell receptor beta chains were read from a single sample in a study of cytomegalovirus exposure and HLA in healthy donors. Libraries were prepared by immunoSEQ multiplex PCR; TCRdb keeps only in-frame clonotypes and omits some of them. This table has about 110,000 clones, approximately 80% appearing once. What was sequenced was PBMCs. Receptors originate from a male donor in good health and CMV-seronegative. Both conserved end residues are part of each CDR3. A D gene is named only where the DNA matches it firmly. Only some rows state a clone size, as once, few, many or a class for expanded clones.

V gene: TRBV29-1
clone size: -
J gene: TRBJ2-7
D gene: TRBD2
CDR3 DNA: TGCGGCGTTGATGGGACTAGCGGGGGGGACTACGAGCAGTACTTC
CDR3 protein: CGVDGTSGGDYEQYF

V gene: TRBV7-2
clone size: few
J gene: TRBJ2-7
D gene: TRBD2
CDR3 DNA: TGTGCCAGCAGCTTCGGTCTCCCAAGCGGGACCTACGAGCAGTACTTC
CDR3 protein: CASSFGLPSGTYEQYF

V gene: TRBV5-4
clone size: -
J gene: TRBJ2-1
D gene: -
CDR3 DNA: TGTGCCAGCAGCCCGAGTGCCAATGAGCAGTTCTTC
CDR3 protein: CASSPSANEQFF

V gene: TRBV4-2
clone size: -
J gene: TRBJ2-1
D gene: TRBD1
CDR3 DNA: TGTGCCAGCAGCCAAGAGTTCATCGGACAGGCACACAATGAGCAGTTCTTC
CDR3 protein: CASSQEFIGQAHNEQFF

V gene: TRBV5-1
clone size: -
J gene: TRBJ2-7
D gene: TRBD1
CDR3 DNA: TGCGCCAGCAGCTCTGCCGGGACAGGGGCGCGGTTACAGTACTTC
CDR3 protein: CASSSAGTGARLQYF

V gene: TRBV5-1
clone size: few
J gene: TRBJ1-5
D gene: -
CDR3 DNA: TGCGCCAGCAGCTTGGGCGGGGGCGATAATCAGCCCCAGCATTTT
CDR3 protein: CASSLGGGDNQPQHF

V gene: TRBV5-1
clone size: once
J gene: TRBJ2-3
D gene: -
CDR3 DNA: TGCGCCAGCAGCTTTCGGCTAGTGGCAGATACGCAGTATTTT
CDR3 protein: CASSFRLVADTQYF

V gene: TRBV5-1
clone size: -
J gene: TRBJ1-1
D gene: -
CDR3 DNA: TGCGCCAGCAGCTTGACAGGAAACACTGAAGCTTTCTTT
CDR3 protein: CASSLTGNTEAFF

V gene: TRBV27
clone size: -
J gene: TRBJ1-1
D gene: -
CDR3 DNA: TGTGCCAGCAGTTTACTGGGGGGGGTAGATGAAGCTTTCTTT
CDR3 protein: CASSLLGGVDEAFF

V gene: TRBV10-1
clone size: -
J gene: TRBJ2-7
D gene: TRBD2
CDR3 DNA: TGCGCCAGCAGTGGCGGTAGCGGGGCCTACGAGCAGTACTTC
CDR3 protein: CASSGGSGAYEQYF

V gene: TRBV27
clone size: -
J gene: TRBJ1-5
D gene: -
CDR3 DNA: TGTGCCAGCAGTTTTGTGGGAACAGGTCAGCCCCAGCATTTT
CDR3 protein: CASSFVGTGQPQHF

V gene: TRBV5-1
clone size: -
J gene: TRBJ2-3
D gene: TRBD2
CDR3 DNA: TGCGCCAGCAGGGCGGGAGAAGATACGCAGTATTTT
CDR3 protein: CASRAGEDTQYF

V gene: TRBV16
clone size: -
J gene: TRBJ1-5
D gene: TRBD1
CDR3 DNA: TGTGCCAGCAGCCCACACCATCCGGGACAGCTCAATCAGCCCCAGCATTTT
CDR3 protein: CASSPHHPGQLNQPQHF

V gene: TRBV15
clone size: -
J gene: TRBJ1-1
D gene: -
CDR3 DNA: TGTGCCACCAGCCCTGGAGGGAACACTGAAGCTTTCTTT
CDR3 protein: CATSPGGNTEAFF

V gene: TRBV25-1
clone size: -
J gene: TRBJ2-1
D gene: TRBD1
CDR3 DNA: TGTGCCAGCAGAGGCCTGGACAGGGCCCCCTATGATGAGCAGTTCTTC
CDR3 protein: CASRGLDRAPYDEQFF

V gene: TRBV27
clone size: -
J gene: TRBJ1-2
D gene: TRBD1
CDR3 DNA: TGTGCCAGCACAGGGGGCTATGGCTACACCTTC
CDR3 protein: CASTGGYGYTF

V gene: TRBV4-1
clone size: -
J gene: TRBJ2-2
D gene: TRBD2
CDR3 DNA: TGCGCCAGCAGCCGCCGTACGCTAGCGGGAGGGCCAGAGGAGCTGTTTTTT
CDR3 protein: CASSRRTLAGGPEELFF

V gene: TRBV29-1
clone size: -
J gene: TRBJ2-7
D gene: -
CDR3 DNA: TGCAGCGTACGGGTCCTAAATTTCGACGAGCAGTACTTC
CDR3 protein: CSVRVLNFDEQYF

V gene: TRBV4-1
clone size: -
J gene: TRBJ1-2
D gene: TRBD1
CDR3 DNA: TGCGCCACCGCATCCCGGGACAGCGCATTTAACTATGGCTACACCTTC
CDR3 protein: CATASRDSAFNYGYTF

V gene: TRBV5-4
clone size: -
J gene: TRBJ2-1
D gene: TRBD2
CDR3 DNA: TGTGCCAGCAGCGGTAGCGGGGGGAGGGATGAGCAGTTCTTC
CDR3 protein: CASSGSGGRDEQFF

V gene: TRBV9
clone size: -
J gene: TRBJ1-2
D gene: -
CDR3 DNA: TGTGCCAGCAGCGCCGGGAGCAACTATGGCTACACCTTC
CDR3 protein: CASSAGSNYGYTF

V gene: TRBV6-1
clone size: once
J gene: TRBJ2-2
D gene: TRBD2
CDR3 DNA: TGTGCCAGCAGTGCTGGACTAGCGGGCACCGGGGAGCTGTTTTTT
CDR3 protein: CASSAGLAGTGELFF

V gene: TRBV10-2
clone size: -
J gene: TRBJ2-7
D gene: TRBD2
CDR3 DNA: TGCGCCAGCAGTGTCTCCGGGACTAGCTCTCTCGAGCAGTACTTC
CDR3 protein: CASSVSGTSSLEQYF

V gene: TRBV18
clone size: -
J gene: TRBJ1-1
D gene: TRBD1
CDR3 DNA: TGTGCCAGCTCACTATCAGGGGGGACGGATGAAGCTTTCTTT
CDR3 protein: CASSLSGGTDEAFF

V gene: TRBV7-6
clone size: once
J gene: TRBJ2-1
D gene: -
CDR3 DNA: TGTGCCAGCAGCTTAAGTTCGGGAACCACCACGCGGAATGAGCAGTTCTTC
CDR3 protein: CASSLSSGTTTRNEQFF

V gene: TRBV5-1
clone size: -
J gene: TRBJ2-5
D gene: -
CDR3 DNA: TGCGCCAGCAGCTTGGGAGTATCCGTCCAAGAGACCCAGTACTTC
CDR3 protein: CASSLGVSVQETQYF

V gene: TRBV15
clone size: -
J gene: TRBJ2-7
D gene: TRBD1
CDR3 DNA: TGTGCCACCAGCAGAGACCCTTACCGGGACAGGGGATTGTACGAGCAGTACTTC
CDR3 protein: CATSRDPYRDRGLYEQYF

V gene: TRBV5-4
clone size: few
J gene: TRBJ2-2
D gene: -
CDR3 DNA: TGTGCCAGCAGCTCTGGCCGGGGGAGGTCCACCGGGGAGCTGTTTTTT
CDR3 protein: CASSSGRGRSTGELFF